What follows is one T cell receptor beta chain and its context. These data come from a study of OX40 agonist ivuxolimab in advanced cancers. Study overall: Checkpoint inhibitors had been given previously to around 38% of patients.

With 0 bases removed from V and 0 bases from J, the gap between germline ends came to 6 bases. Germline CDR1 and CDR2: SGHNT and YYREEE (reference sequence). CDR3 length equals 15 residues. The table came from immunoSEQ multiplex PCR; TCRdb's copy has only in-frame clones and leaves some out. The data show almost 20,000 clones, around 85% seen once. The chain links TRBV5-4 to TRBJ1-4; no firm D call. This clonotype was obtained from an adult with an advanced solid tumor such as melanoma, head and neck, liver or kidney cancer. The material sequenced was CD4+ or CD8+ T cells sorted from blood, taken in a trial of the OX40 agonist ivuxolimab. The CDR3 sequence is CASSLGRTTNEKLFF. In DNA form, the CDR3 reads TGTGCCAGCAGCTTGGGGAGGACAACTAATGAAAAACTGTTTTTT.